Listed below are T cell receptor beta chains from one sample, sequenced in a study of Graves' ophthalmopathy and Graves' hyperthyroidism. TCRdb recomputed calls from the multiplex PCR reads with MiXCR, one row per CDR3 protein. This sample has around 670,000 distinct CDR3 sequences; 40% occur once, and the top ten carry about 40%. The source material was peripheral blood. The source of these receptors is an adult man with Graves' ophthalmopathy. Each CDR3 is given with its conserved first and last residue. A D gene is named only where the DNA matches it firmly. Part of the rows lack a size; the others show once, few, many or a class for expanded clones.

>TRBV7-2|TRBJ2-5|.|TRBD1|14
CASPNPRGQETQYF
TGTGCCAGCCCAAACCCCAGGGGGCAAGAGACCCAGTACTTC
>TRBV25-1|TRBJ2-6|many|.|16
CASSETWAVGANVLTF
TGTGCCAGCAGTGAAACTTGGGCCGTGGGGGCCAACGTCCTGACTTTC
>TRBV7-9|TRBJ2-5|many|.|13
CASSLGLQETQYF
TGTGCCAGCAGCTTAGGTCTCCAAGAGACCCAGTACTTC
>TRBV7-9|TRBJ1-1|many|.|14
CASREGETNTEAFF
TGTGCCAGCAGGGAGGGTGAGACGAACACTGAAGCTTTCTTT
>TRBV7-6|TRBJ2-7|.|TRBD2|15
CASSGPGLGGIEQYF
TGTGCCAGCAGCGGGCCGGGACTAGGAGGGATCGAGCAGTACTTC
>TRBV19|TRBJ1-1|.|TRBD1|19
CASSTFRDRGFGSYTEAFF
TGTGCCAGTAGTACATTCCGGGACAGGGGTTTTGGGTCGTACACTGAAGCTTTCTTT
>TRBV14|TRBJ1-6|.|.|16
CASSQDGGHYNSPLHF
TGTGCCAGCAGCCAAGATGGGGGACACTATAATTCACCCCTCCACTTT
>TRBV6-1|TRBJ2-7|.|TRBD2|15
CASSMNSGITGVQYF
TGTGCCAGCAGTATGAATAGCGGGATAACTGGCGTGCAGTACTTC
>TRBV5-4|TRBJ2-2|few|.|15
CASSLSQGWGGELFF
TGTGCCAGCAGCTTGTCGCAGGGGTGGGGCGGGGAGCTGTTTTTT
>TRBV10-3|TRBJ1-6|.|TRBD1|18
CASRSRKGQDAYNSPLHF
TGTGCCAGCAGGAGCCGTAAGGGACAGGACGCCTATAATTCACCCCTCCACTTT
>TRBV20-1|TRBJ1-2|.|.|14
CSARDSIANYGYTF
TGCAGTGCTAGAGATTCCATAGCTAACTATGGCTACACCTTC
>TRBV28|TRBJ2-5|few|TRBD2|15
CASSFPLSGRETQYF
TGTGCCAGCAGTTTTCCACTTAGCGGGAGGGAGACCCAGTACTTC
>TRBV7-2|TRBJ1-6|many|.|12
CASSTQRSPLHF
TGTGCCAGCAGCACACAAAGGTCACCCCTCCACTTT
>TRBV6-2/TRBV6-3|TRBJ2-7|.|.|13
CASRATQRYEQYF
TGTGCCAGCCGAGCGACACAGAGGTACGAGCAGTACTTC
>TRBV2|TRBJ1-2|once|TRBD1|14
CASSPGGTGQGYTF
TGTGCCAGCAGTCCCGGGGGGACAGGGCAAGGCTACACCTTC